This is a list of T cell receptor beta chains from one sample in a study of CD8+ T cells in alopecia areata. The repertoire was sequenced with immunoSEQ multiplex PCR; TCRdb's copy has only in-frame clones and lacks some. The data contain under 30,000 clones, 40% to 60% of them singletons. Input material: NKG2D-high CD8+ T cells sorted from blood. Receptor source: a human donor with alopecia areata. CDR3s include the opening cysteine and the closing phenylalanine or tryptophan. A D gene is named only where the DNA matches it firmly. Some rows mark clone size as missing; the rest say once, few, many or name a class of expanded clone.

CDR3nt	CDR3aa	d_gene	j_gene	v_gene	abundance
TGTGCCTGGAGCGATGACCGGGACAGGGTGAATGAGCAGTTCTTC	CAWSDDRDRVNEQFF	TRBD1	TRBJ2-1	TRBV30	few
TGTGCCAGCAGGGAGACAGGGGGCAGGGGGAACTATGGCTACACCTTC	CASRETGGRGNYGYTF	TRBD1	TRBJ1-2	TRBV7-3	many
TGTGCCAGCAGCAGACAGGGGCTGGCCAATGAGCAGTTCTTC	CASSRQGLANEQFF	TRBD1	TRBJ2-1	TRBV7-9	NA
TGTGCCAGCAGCCAAGGGGTGGTGCAGTTCTTC	CASSQGVVQFF	NA	TRBJ2-1	TRBV14	few
TGTGCCAGCAGCCCCCCGGGCGGGTCAAATCAGCCCCAGCATTTT	CASSPPGGSNQPQHF	NA	TRBJ1-5	TRBV7-9	NA
TGTGCCAGCAGCTTGGTGGGAAAGGGAGCTTTCTTT	CASSLVGKGAFF	NA	TRBJ1-1	TRBV5-6	few
TGTGCCAGCAGTGAAGTTTCCGGGAACTATGGCTACACCTTC	CASSEVSGNYGYTF	NA	TRBJ1-2	TRBV2	NA
TGCGCCAGCAGGGATGGACAGCCGCAGTTCTTC	CASRDGQPQFF	NA	TRBJ2-1	TRBV5-1	NA
TGTGCCAGCAGCGCGCAAACTAGGGGCTCCTACGAGCAGTACTTC	CASSAQTRGSYEQYF	NA	TRBJ2-7	TRBV7-8	NA
TGTGCCAGCACAGGGGGCTTTGTTAACAATGAGCAGTTCTTC	CASTGGFVNNEQFF	TRBD1	TRBJ2-1	TRBV28	NA
TGTGCCAGCGGCACCCAGGAGGGTTCCTACGAGCAGTACTTC	CASGTQEGSYEQYF	NA	TRBJ2-7	TRBV27	few
TGTGCCAGCAGCTTAGCGGGAGGGGGGACGGATGAGCAGTTCTTC	CASSLAGGGTDEQFF	NA	TRBJ2-1	TRBV7-6	few
TGTGCCAGTAGTATGGGACTTACGGGCACCGGGGAGCTGTTTTTT	CASSMGLTGTGELFF	NA	TRBJ2-2	TRBV19	NA
TGTGCCAGCAGCCAGGGGAACTATGGCTACACCTTC	CASSQGNYGYTF	NA	TRBJ1-2	TRBV14	NA
TGTGCCAGCAGCCTCACCCCCTACGAGCAGTACTTC	CASSLTPYEQYF	NA	TRBJ2-7	TRBV7-2	few
TGTGCCAGCAGTTATAGTGGGTCCTCGTATGGCTACACCTTC	CASSYSGSSYGYTF	NA	TRBJ1-2	TRBV6-5	NA
TGTGCCAGCAGCTCGGGACAGGGGTATGGCTACACCTTC	CASSSGQGYGYTF	TRBD1	TRBJ1-2	TRBV7-3	NA
TGTGCCAGCAGCTTGGGACAGGCTGTGAAAGCTTTCTTT	CASSLGQAVKAFF	NA	TRBJ1-1	TRBV5-6	once
TGTGCCAGCAGTTTAGGGGGGAACTACGAGCAGTACTTC	CASSLGGNYEQYF	NA	TRBJ2-7	TRBV27	NA
TGCGCCAGCAGTCAATCTGCAGGCCAAGAGACCCAGTACTTC	CASSQSAGQETQYF	NA	TRBJ2-5	TRBV23-1	NA
TGTGCCAGCAGCCAAGTGGGGTTCTCCTACAATGAGCAGTTCTTC	CASSQVGFSYNEQFF	NA	TRBJ2-1	TRBV14	large
TGTGCCAGCTCCAAGGAGTCGGGTTCTCGGCACTCCTACGAGCAGTACTTC	CASSKESGSRHSYEQYF	NA	TRBJ2-7	TRBV7-9	many
TGTGCCTGGAGTGTAAGCCGCGACAGTTTCACCTACGAGCAGTACTTC	CAWSVSRDSFTYEQYF	NA	TRBJ2-7	TRBV30	NA
TGTGCCAGCAGTTTGGGACAGGGGATCCAAGAGACCCAGTACTTC	CASSLGQGIQETQYF	TRBD1	TRBJ2-5	TRBV27	once